A selection of T cell receptor beta chains follows, all from one sample in a study of blood T cell repertoires in COVID-19. The assay was immunoSEQ multiplex PCR, and TCRdb's table has in-frame clones only and misses some. The table records roughly 120,000 clones, approximately 90% of them present only once. Sequencing was done on a sample of peripheral blood. The receptors here all came from a woman aged 45-65 years with acute or convalescent COVID-19. The CDR3 runs from the conserved cysteine through the conserved F or W. The D gene is left open where the match is weak. Some rows mark clone size as missing; the rest say once, few, many or name a class of expanded clone.

d_call clone_size j_call v_call cdr3_nt cdr3_aa
NA NA TRBJ2-7 TRBV4-1 TGCGCCAGCAGCCGGATCCGGGGGGCTCCCTACGAGCAGTACTTC CASSRIRGAPYEQYF
TRBD1 once TRBJ2-1 TRBV18 TGTGCCAGCCTTCGGGACAGAGACAATGAGCAGTTCTTC CASLRDRDNEQFF
NA once TRBJ1-3 TRBV29-1 TGCAGCGTTGACGAAGGGGCTGGAAACACCATATATTTT CSVDEGAGNTIYF
NA NA TRBJ2-1 TRBV21-1 TGTGCCAGCACCTTTCACCCGGGACACAGCTCACCTACTGAGCAGTTCTTC CASTFHPGHSSPTEQFF
NA NA TRBJ1-2 TRBV6-6 TGTGCCAGCAGCCCGCGGGACTATGGCTACACCTTC CASSPRDYGYTF
NA NA TRBJ1-4 TRBV4-3 TGCGCCAGCAGCCAAGGCCGGGCCTGGGGGGATGAAAAACTGTTTTTT CASSQGRAWGDEKLFF
TRBD1 NA TRBJ2-3 TRBV14 TGTGCCAGCAGCCAACGCCGGGACAGGGGGCTCGATACGCAGTATTTT CASSQRRDRGLDTQYF
NA NA TRBJ1-2 TRBV30 TGTGCCTGGGCTCCCAGGGTTAACTATGGCTACACCTTC CAWAPRVNYGYTF
TRBD1 NA TRBJ2-5 TRBV6-6 TGTGCCAGCAGTCGTTCCGGGACAGGGTTCCCGCAAGAGACCCAGTACTTC CASSRSGTGFPQETQYF
NA NA TRBJ2-2 TRBV4-1 TGCGCCAGCAGCCAAGGTATCCTGAACACCGGGGAGCTGTTTTTT CASSQGILNTGELFF
TRBD1 NA TRBJ2-5 TRBV3-1/TRBV3-2 TGTGCCAGCAGCCAGTGGACAGGGGGGGGAGAGACCCAGTACTTC CASSQWTGGGETQYF
NA NA TRBJ2-7 TRBV30 TGTGCCTGGAGCGTTACAGAAGCGGGCGAGCAGTACTTC CAWSVTEAGEQYF
TRBD1 once TRBJ1-1 TRBV4-1 TGCGCCAGCAGCCTTTCGGCCGGGACAGGGTCCCGAGAAGCTTTCTTT CASSLSAGTGSREAFF
TRBD1 NA TRBJ2-2 TRBV6-4 TGTGCCAGCAGTAAGACAGGGTTCACCGGGGAGCTGTTTTTT CASSKTGFTGELFF
NA NA TRBJ2-5 TRBV11-3 TGTGCCAGCAGCTTCTCCGGGGAAGAGACCCAGTACTTC CASSFSGEETQYF
TRBD1 NA TRBJ1-5 TRBV19 TGTGCCAGTAGTATCCTGGGACAGGGGGGCAATCAGCCCCAGCATTTT CASSILGQGGNQPQHF
NA NA TRBJ1-1 TRBV3-1/TRBV3-2 TGTGCCAGCAGTCCAAGCCTTGGCGTTGCGAGGGCTTTCTTT CASSPSLGVARAFF
NA NA TRBJ2-5 TRBV27 TGTGCCAGCAGTTTTTTTGCGGGGGCAAAAGAGACCCAGTACTTC CASSFFAGAKETQYF
NA NA TRBJ2-1 TRBV6-5 TGTGCCAGCAACTTCCTGGGAGACGGGTACAATGAGCAGTTCTTC CASNFLGDGYNEQFF
NA NA TRBJ1-5 TRBV2 TGTGCCAGCAGTGTCCAGTATAGCAATCAGCCCCAGCATTTT CASSVQYSNQPQHF
NA NA TRBJ1-5 TRBV19 TGTGCCAGTACAAACGCAGGGGTTCGTAATCAGCCCCAGCATTTT CASTNAGVRNQPQHF
TRBD1 NA TRBJ1-2 TRBV12-5 TGTGCTAGTGGTTTGGCGGGGACAGGACGCTATGGCTACACCTTC CASGLAGTGRYGYTF
TRBD1 once TRBJ2-5 TRBV2 TGTGCCAGCAGCGCCGGGACAGGGGTGGGGGAGACCCAGTACTTC CASSAGTGVGETQYF
NA NA TRBJ2-5 TRBV30 TGTGCCTGGAGGGGGACTTCAGAGACCCAGTACTTC CAWRGTSETQYF
NA NA TRBJ2-7 TRBV5-1 TGCGCCAGCAGCTTGGGCGGAGGCGAGCAGTACTTC CASSLGGGEQYF
TRBD2 NA TRBJ2-2 TRBV19 TGTGCCAGTAGTCCCTGGCTAGCGGGGGGTCCGAACACCGGGGAGCTGTTTTTT CASSPWLAGGPNTGELFF
NA NA TRBJ1-4 TRBV19 TGTGCCAGTAGTCTTACAGGAGTAACTAATGAAAAACTGTTTTTT CASSLTGVTNEKLFF
TRBD1 NA TRBJ2-1 TRBV2 TGTGCCAGCGGGACAGACCCCTACAATGAGCAGTTCTTC CASGTDPYNEQFF
NA NA TRBJ1-2 TRBV2 TGTGCCAGCTCCGCTAACTATGGCTACACCTTC CASSANYGYTF
NA NA TRBJ2-3 TRBV7-2 TGTGCCAGCAGCCTCGACTACCTGCAGTATTTT CASSLDYLQYF
NA NA TRBJ2-7 TRBV5-1 TGCGCCAGCAGCTTGACAGGGCCCCCCTACGAGCAGTACTTC CASSLTGPPYEQYF